These 19 T cell receptor beta chains were sequenced from one sample in a study of siplizumab effects on memory and regulatory T cells. Repertoires were generated with immunoSEQ multiplex PCR, while TCRdb's copy carries only in-frame clones and drops some. The data hold over 70,000 clones, with about 87% observed a single time. Sample: CD4+ T cells sorted from blood. All receptors derive from a human donor in good health.

The chain uses TRBV6-5 and TRBJ2-1; 9 bases map to TRBD1. The length of the CDR3 is 12 residues. V lost 5 bases, J lost 15 bases, and 8 bases stayed unmatched. CDR1 is MNHEY and CDR2 is SVGAGI in the germline V gene. The CDR3 sequence: CASSTGTGFTFF. The CDR3 DNA follows: TGTGCCAGCAGTACCGGGACAGGGTTTACGTTCTTC.

This clone appeared once. The V call is TRBV6-6, the J call TRBJ1-1; no reliable D call. Trimming cost V 5 bases and J 10 bases, with 11 bases left between them. Germline loops: CDR1 MNHNY, CDR2 SVGAGI (reference sequence). The CDR3 spans 11 residues. The CDR3 DNA follows: TGTGCCAGCAGTGATTTACGGTCAGCTTTCTTT. Amino acid sequence: CASSDLRSAFF.

The J gene is TRBJ2-5, the V gene TRBV7-2, with D tentatively TRBD1 or TRBD2 (6 bases each). The germline V and J ends were trimmed by 2 bases and 7 bases, with 11 bases remaining between them. The length of the CDR3 is 13 residues. Germline V gene lookup returns CDR1 SGHTA and CDR2 FQGNSA. The chain's CDR3 is CASSLTSRGTQYF. The CDR3 DNA sequence: TGTGCCAGCAGCTTAACTAGCAGGGGGACCCAGTACTTC.

This clone was seen just once. One end of the junction varies from germline; a read error may be responsible. The rearrangement links TRBV7-9 to TRBJ2-5; the D gene is possibly TRBD1 (6 bases). The CDR3 runs to 13 residues. Germline assignment: CDR1 SEHNR and CDR2 FQNEAQ (reference sequence). Here the CDR3 reads CASSLPGRGHRHF. The CDR3 coding sequence is TGTGCCAGCAGCCTCCCGGGCAGGGGCCACCGTCACTTC.

The CDR3 region has the DNA TGTGCCAGCAGCTACAGGGGGCTGGAGACCCAGTACTTC. It codes for CASSYRGLETQYF. The chain carries TRBV7-9 and TRBJ2-5; 9 bases are shared with TRBD1. CDR3 length equals 13 residues. Germline V gene data show CDR1 as SEHNR and CDR2 as FQNEAQ (reference sequence). Trimming removed 4 bases from V and 5 bases from J; junction bases left unmatched: 2.

The V gene is TRBV4-1, the J gene TRBJ2-7; TRBD2 agrees at 10 bases. V lost 1 base to trimming and J lost 4 bases; unmatched junction nucleotides: 7. CDR3 size: 16 residues. In germline, CDR1 is MGHRA, CDR2 YSYEKL. The CDR3 nucleotides read TGCGCCAGCAGCCAAGGCAAGCGGGAGGGCCGGTACGAGCAGTACTTC. It translates to CASSQGKREGRYEQYF.

This chain connects TRBV14 to TRBJ2-7; D call uncertain. The V and J ends lost 1 base and 3 bases respectively, with 13 bases between them. The CDR3 has 15 residues. Looked up from germline, CDR1 is SGHDN and CDR2 is FVKESK. CDR3 amino acids: CASSQVNSPNYEQYF. CDR3 in DNA: TGTGCCAGCAGCCAAGTCAATTCACCTAACTACGAGCAGTACTTC.

V usage is TRBV28 and J usage is TRBJ2-1, with 13 bases fitting TRBD2. The CDR3 runs to 17 residues. J gave up 3 bases and V 6 bases, and 8 bases lay outside the gene matches. The germline V gene encodes CDR1 MDHEN and CDR2 SYDVKM. The CDR3 sequence: CASSWTSGSFFYNEQFF. The CDR3 DNA sequence: TGTGCCAGCAGCTGGACTAGCGGGAGTTTCTTCTACAATGAGCAGTTCTTC.

V gene TRBV6-5 combines with J gene TRBJ2-7; D remains ambiguous. V lost 0 bases to trimming and J lost 3 bases, with 12 bases between them. The CDR3 consists of 15 residues. The germline V gene encodes CDR1 MNHEY and CDR2 SVGAGI. CDR3 DNA sequence: TGTGCCAGCAGTTACTCGATTGGCAGGAACTACGAGCAGTACTTC. Its translation is CASSYSIGRNYEQYF.

CDR3 in DNA: TGTGCCAGCAAAACCGGGACTAGTTTCGGTAATGAGCAGTTCTTC. This encodes CASKTGTSFGNEQFF. V is TRBV27 and J is TRBJ2-1; 8 nucleotides match TRBD2. The CDR3 consists of 15 residues. Per germline, CDR1 MNHEY and CDR2 SMNVEV (reference sequence). J gave up 7 bases and V 7 bases, and 12 bases lay outside the gene matches.

The chain joins TRBV7-9 to TRBJ1-5; a possible D gene is TRBD1 (6 bases). V lost 4 bases and J lost 1, with 14 bases in between. Per the germline V gene, CDR1 is SEHNR and CDR2 is FQNEAQ (reference sequence). The CDR3 extends over 16 amino acids. The CDR3 loop reads CASSSVGGRSNQPQHF. In DNA, the CDR3 is TGTGCCAGCAGCTCCGTCGGGGGGCGAAGCAATCAGCCCCAGCATTTT.

This chain links TRBV6-5 with TRBJ2-7; 7 bases are shared with TRBD2. The CDR3 runs to 15 residues. Germline trimming cut 0 bases from V and 6 bases from J; bases unmatched to any gene: 8. The germline CDR1 and CDR2 sequences are MNHEY and SVGAGI. The CDR3 coding sequence is TGTGCCAGCAGTTACTCGACTGCGGGAGTCTCCGAGCAGTACTTC. Encoded protein: CASSYSTAGVSEQYF.

This sequence joins TRBV4-1 and TRBJ1-6; D might be TRBD1 (6 bases). V was shortened by 7 bases and J by 9 bases, with 19 bases between the two germline ends. Germline loops: CDR1 MGHRA, CDR2 YSYEKL. The CDR3 contains 15 residues. CDR3 protein: CASTATQGGFSPLHF. The CDR3 DNA is TGCGCCAGCACCGCCACACAGGGAGGTTTTTCACCCCTCCACTTT.

The J gene is TRBJ2-1, the V gene TRBV5-1; 7 nucleotides line up with TRBD2. Trimming took 2 bases from V and 4 from J; bases not matched to a gene: 9. This CDR3 is 16 amino acids long. The V gene's germline CDR1 is SGHRS and CDR2 YFSETQ. CDR3 DNA: TGCGCCAGCAGCTTATACGCGGGAGTGCGGTACAATGAGCAGTTCTTC. Its protein is CASSLYAGVRYNEQFF.

This chain links TRBV28 with TRBJ2-6, with D uncertain. Germline V gene sequence: CDR1 MDHEN, CDR2 SYDVKM. Trimming took off 10 bases at V and 1 base at J, with 8 bases between the two ends. The CDR3 extends over 13 amino acids. The CDR3 sequence is CATTRSGANVLTF. The CDR3 coding sequence is TGTGCCACCACACGATCTGGGGCCAACGTCCTGACTTTC.

V and J are TRBV5-1 and TRBJ2-7; tentatively, D is TRBD2 (6 bases). CDR1 and CDR2 (germline): SGHRS, YFSETQ. The CDR3 loop spans 12 amino acids. Trimming removed 5 bases at V and 7 bases at J, with 13 bases between. This CDR3 reads CASSSEGREQYF. The CDR3 DNA sequence: TGCGCCAGCAGTTCGGAGGGTCGAGAGCAGTACTTC.

This clone was counted only a few times. The chain is built from TRBV6-1 and TRBJ1-1, with D uncertain. V was pared by 3 bases and J by 1 base, with 9 bases between. The germline V gene encodes CDR1 MNHNS and CDR2 SASEGT. The CDR3 length is 14 residues. The CDR3 spells CASSETNRNTEAFF. The DNA for the CDR3 is TGTGCCAGCAGTGAGACCAACAGGAACACTGAAGCTTTCTTT.

This chain links TRBV4-1 with TRBJ1-1; a weak D match, TRBD1 (6 bases). The CDR3 loop spans 17 amino acids. V lost 3 bases to trimming and J lost 1 base, with 18 bases between them. Germline V gene data show CDR1 as MGHRA and CDR2 as YSYEKL. CDR3 coding DNA: TGCGCCAGCAGCCAGTCCGGGACATTCATCACGAACACTGAAGCTTTCTTT. Translation gives CASSQSGTFITNTEAFF.

The chain carries TRBV7-9 and TRBJ1-5; TRBD1 is a possible D gene (6 bases). Trimming pared 5 bases from V and 7 bases from J, leaving 12 bases between. Germline CDR1 is SEHNR and CDR2 is FQNEAQ (reference sequence). CDR3 size: 13 residues. CDR3 sequence (DNA): TGTGCCAGCAGCCCTAGAGGGGGACAGCCCCAGCATTTT. Encoded protein: CASSPRGGQPQHF.